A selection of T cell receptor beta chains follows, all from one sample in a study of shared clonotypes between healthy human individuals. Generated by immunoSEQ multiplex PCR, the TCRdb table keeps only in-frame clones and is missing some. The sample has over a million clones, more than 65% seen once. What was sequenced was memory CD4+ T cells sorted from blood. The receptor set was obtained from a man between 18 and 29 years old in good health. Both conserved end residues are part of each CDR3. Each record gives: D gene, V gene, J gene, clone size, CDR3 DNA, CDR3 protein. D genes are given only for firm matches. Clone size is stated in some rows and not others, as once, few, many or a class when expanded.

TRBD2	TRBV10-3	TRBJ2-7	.	TGTGCCATCAGTGCGGGGACTAGCGGGTCCTACGAGCAGTACTTC	CAISAGTSGSYEQYF
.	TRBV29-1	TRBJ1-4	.	TGCAGCGTGGTCACAGTGGCGGGCGGGGAAAAACTGTTTTTT	CSVVTVAGGEKLFF
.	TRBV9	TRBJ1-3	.	TGTGCCAGCAGCACCCCCGGGGCCGGAAACACCATATATTTT	CASSTPGAGNTIYF
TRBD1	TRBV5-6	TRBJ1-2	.	TGTGCCAGCAGCTTGAGACAGGGTGGCTACACCTTC	CASSLRQGGYTF
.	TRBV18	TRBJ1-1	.	TGTGCCAGCTCAACGTCTGACAGTTGGAACACTGAAGCTTTCTTT	CASSTSDSWNTEAFF
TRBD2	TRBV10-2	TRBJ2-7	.	TGCGCCAGCAGCGGGACTAACACAAGGAGGGACGAGCAGTACTTC	CASSGTNTRRDEQYF
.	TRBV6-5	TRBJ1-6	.	TGTGCCAGCAGTGTGAAGGGAATTAGTTCACCCCTCCACTTT	CASSVKGISSPLHF
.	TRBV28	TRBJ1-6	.	TGTGCCAGCAGAGAGGGGACAAATAATTCACCCCTCCACTTT	CASREGTNNSPLHF
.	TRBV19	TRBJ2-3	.	TGTGCCAGTAGTCCTTCAGGGGATCCCCCGCAGTATTTT	CASSPSGDPPQYF
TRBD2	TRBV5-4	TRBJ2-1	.	TGTGCCAGCAGCCGCTCTAGCGGACTGTACAATGAGCAGTTCTTC	CASSRSSGLYNEQFF
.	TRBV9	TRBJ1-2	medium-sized	TGTGCCAGCAGCGTAGTCGGCCAGGGCGATGGCTACACCTTC	CASSVVGQGDGYTF
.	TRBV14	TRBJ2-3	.	TGTGCCAGCAGCCAAGATCTTCTCATCACAGATACGCAGTATTTT	CASSQDLLITDTQYF
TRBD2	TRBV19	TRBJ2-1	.	TGTGCCAGTAGTATTCTGAAGACTAGCGGGGTTTCCTACAATGAGCAGTTCTTC	CASSILKTSGVSYNEQFF
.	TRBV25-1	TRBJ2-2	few	TGTGCCAGCAAAGGGAGAAACACCGGGGAGCTGTTTTTT	CASKGRNTGELFF
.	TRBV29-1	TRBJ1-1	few	TGCAGCGGTGCCTCAACAGGGTCTGAAGCTTTCTTT	CSGASTGSEAFF
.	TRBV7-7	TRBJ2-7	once	TGTGCTAGCAGCTTACAGTATGGGAACGAGCAGTACTTC	CASSLQYGNEQYF
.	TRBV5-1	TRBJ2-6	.	TGCGCCAGCAGCTTGAGCCTCGCTGGGGCCAACGTCCTGACTTTC	CASSLSLAGANVLTF
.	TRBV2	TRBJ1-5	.	TGTGCCAGCAGCGATGATAGCAATCAGCCCCAGCATTTT	CASSDDSNQPQHF
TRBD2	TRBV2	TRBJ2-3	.	TGTGCCAGCAGTGGGACTAGCGGGGGGCGGGATACGCAGTATTTT	CASSGTSGGRDTQYF
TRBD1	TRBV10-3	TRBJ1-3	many	TGTGCCACCAGAATCGACAGGGACTCTGGAAACACCATATATTTT	CATRIDRDSGNTIYF
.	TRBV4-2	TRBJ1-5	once	TGTGCCAGCAGCCTAGGGAGGGAGCAGCCCCAGCATTTT	CASSLGREQPQHF
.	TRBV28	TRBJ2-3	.	TGTGCCAGCACCCGGGACACGTCGTTGGATACGCAGTATTTT	CASTRDTSLDTQYF
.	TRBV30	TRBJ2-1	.	TGTGCCTGGAGTCGGGTACGACTAGGTGAGCAGTTCTTC	CAWSRVRLGEQFF